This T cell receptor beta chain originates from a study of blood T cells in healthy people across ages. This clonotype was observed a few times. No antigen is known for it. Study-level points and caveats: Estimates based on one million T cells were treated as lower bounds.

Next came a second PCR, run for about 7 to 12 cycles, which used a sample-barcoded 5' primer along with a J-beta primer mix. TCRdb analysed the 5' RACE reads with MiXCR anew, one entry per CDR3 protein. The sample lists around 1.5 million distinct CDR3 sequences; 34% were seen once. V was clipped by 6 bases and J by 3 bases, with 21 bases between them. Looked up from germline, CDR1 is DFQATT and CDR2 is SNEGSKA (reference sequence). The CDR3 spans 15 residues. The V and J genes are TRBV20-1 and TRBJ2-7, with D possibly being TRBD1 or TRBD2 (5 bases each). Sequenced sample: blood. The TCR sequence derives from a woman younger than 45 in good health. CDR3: CSAHPGTSKDYEQYF. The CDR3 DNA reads TGCAGTGCACATCCCGGGACGTCCAAGGACTACGAGCAGTACTTC.